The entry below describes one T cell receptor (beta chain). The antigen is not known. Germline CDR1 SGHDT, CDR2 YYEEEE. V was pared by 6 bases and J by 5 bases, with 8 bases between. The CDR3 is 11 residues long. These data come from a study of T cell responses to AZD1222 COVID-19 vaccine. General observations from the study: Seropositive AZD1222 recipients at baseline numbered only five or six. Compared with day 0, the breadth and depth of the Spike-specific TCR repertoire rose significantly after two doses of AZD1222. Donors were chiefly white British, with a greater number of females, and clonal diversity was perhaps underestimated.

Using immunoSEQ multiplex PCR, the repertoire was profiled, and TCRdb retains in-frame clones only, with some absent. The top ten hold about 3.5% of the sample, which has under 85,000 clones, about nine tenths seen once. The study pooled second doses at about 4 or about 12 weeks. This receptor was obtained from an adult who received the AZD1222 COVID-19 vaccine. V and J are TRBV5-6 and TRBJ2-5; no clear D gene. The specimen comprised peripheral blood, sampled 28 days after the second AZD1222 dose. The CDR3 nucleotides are TGTGCCAGCACCACCTGGGAGACCCAGTACTTC. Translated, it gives CASTTWETQYF.